This T cell receptor (beta chain) was recovered during a study of blood T cell repertoires in COVID-19. Turning to the study itself: Researchers got acute and convalescent COVID-19 samples from the United States, Italy and Spain. Sources were T cells, B-cell-depleted T cells, or PBMCs; the material itself was cDNA or gDNA.

How the authors handled the data: Estimation of nucleated cell counts was performed using reference gene primer amplification. TCRdb keeps only in-frame clones here, not all; method: immunoSEQ multiplex PCR. The V and J calls and clone size were taken over from that table, and D and trimming were inferred from the DNA. The sample has about 190,000 clones, around nine tenths seen once. The CDR3 consists of 12 residues. CDR1 is GTSNPN and CDR2 is SVGIG in the germline V gene (reference sequence). With 1 base clipped from V and 4 bases from J, the junction kept 0 bases outside the gene matches. The chain couples TRBV30 to TRBJ2-5; TRBD2 matches at 7 bases. The sample consisted of peripheral blood. The TCR sequence derives from a man aged 40-50 years with acute or convalescent COVID-19. The CDR3 region is CAWSGEGETQYF. The CDR3 DNA follows: TGTGCCTGGAGTGGGGAGGGAGAGACCCAGTACTTC.